These 23 T cell receptor beta chains share one sample of origin, sequenced in a study of T cells in Graves' hyperthyroidism and ophthalmopathy. RNA transcripts provided the source from which TCR beta CDR3 regions were amplified. First-round RT-PCR targeting the TCR CDR3 was performed with the HTBI primer set. TCRdb processed the multiplex PCR reads anew with MiXCR; each CDR3 protein has one entry. The data hold around 290,000 distinct CDR3 sequences, with about 14% observed a single time. The sample comprised blood. The receptor set was obtained from a woman aged 25 to 39 with Graves' hyperthyroidism that later progressed to Graves' ophthalmopathy.

This clonotype occurred many times. The chain is built from TRBV10-3 and TRBJ2-7; possibly TRBD1 for D (5 bases). V lost 1 base to trimming and J lost 3 bases, with 16 bases between them. This CDR3 has 16 residues. Per the germline V gene, CDR1 is ENHRY and CDR2 is SYGVKD. CDR3 in amino acids: CAISEFLDSGVYEQYF. CDR3 coding DNA: TGTGCCATCAGTGAGTTTCTCGACAGTGGGGTCTACGAGCAGTACTTC.

This clonotype has ten or more counts. The chain links TRBV6-2 or TRBV6-3 to TRBJ1-1; D unclear. The CDR3 consists of 14 residues. CDR1 and CDR2 from the germline V gene are MNHEY and SVGEGT. V was clipped by 2 bases and J by 6 bases, with 13 bases between them. CDR3 bases: TGTGCCAGCAGTTACAGCGGGTCGATAGCTGAAGCTTTCTTT. This sequence encodes CASSYSGSIAEAFF.

Ten or more counts support this clonotype. The chain is built from TRBV27 and TRBJ2-3; D tentatively fits TRBD1 or TRBD2 (5 bases each). This CDR3 has 15 residues. Germline V gene lookup returns CDR1 MNHEY and CDR2 SMNVEV (reference sequence). The V and J ends lost 6 bases and 6 bases respectively, with 19 bases between them. The CDR3 reads CASRAGAHHLDTQYF. CDR3 bases: TGTGCCAGCAGGGCCGGGGCCCACCATCTGGATACGCAGTATTTT.

The table lists this clonotype with many counts. The chain recombines TRBV9 with TRBJ1-1, with D uncertain. The CDR3 has 15 amino acids. From germline, CDR1 is SGDLS and CDR2 YYNGEE. Trimming removed 2 bases from V and 1 base from J, with 12 bases in between. In nucleotides, the CDR3 is TGTGCCAGCAGCGTGGAGTCAGGCGGGAACACTGAAGCTTTCTTT. Its protein product is CASSVESGGNTEAFF.

This clonotype came up a few times. A much larger clone differs from this one at a single base, so this may be a read error. The gene calls are TRBV6-1 and TRBJ2-7; D possibly corresponds to TRBD1 (6 bases). This CDR3 contains 13 residues. Germline V gives CDR1 MNHNS, CDR2 SASEGT. Deletions cut 4 bases from V and 3 bases from J, with 10 bases between. The CDR3, as DNA: TGTGCCAGCAGTGTGACAGGTTACTACGAGCAGTACTTC. Residues: CASSVTGYYEQYF.

The rearrangement uses TRBV20-1 and TRBJ2-3; 10 bases map to TRBD2. V lost 3 bases and J lost 1; bases outside the gene matches: 4. CDR1 is DFQATT and CDR2 is SNEGSKA in the germline V gene (reference sequence). CDR3 length equals 15 residues. CDR3 in amino acids: CSASPGTSGTDTQYF. In DNA, the CDR3 is TGCAGTGCTAGCCCCGGGACTAGCGGCACAGATACGCAGTATTTT.

This clonotype was seen many times. The genes are TRBV20-1 and TRBJ1-5; D unresolved. This CDR3 contains 12 residues. The ends were cut back, 3 bases at V and 5 bases at J, with 8 bases in the middle. CDR1 is DFQATT and CDR2 is SNEGSKA in the germline V gene (reference sequence). The CDR3 sequence: CSASAIDQPQHF. The CDR3 DNA follows: TGCAGTGCTAGTGCGATAGATCAGCCCCAGCATTTT.

The table lists this clonotype with a few counts. CDR3: CASRTIAETGELFF. Written as DNA, the CDR3 is TGTGCCAGCAGGACAATAGCGGAAACCGGGGAGCTGTTTTTT. The rearrangement joins TRBV7-9 to TRBJ2-2, with a tentative D call TRBD2 (6 bases). The CDR3 spans 14 residues. CDR1 is SEHNR and CDR2 is FQNEAQ in the germline V gene (reference sequence). V was clipped by 6 bases and J by 5 bases, with 13 bases between them. Using reference TRBV7-9 and TRBJ2-2 for the parts outside the CDR3, the full variable domain is DTGVSQNPRHKITKRGQNVTFRCDPISEHNRLYWYRQTLGQGPEFLTYFQNEAQLEKSRLLSDRFSAERPKGSFSTLEIQRTEQGDSAMYLCASRTIAETGELFFGEGSRLTVL.

The table lists this clonotype with many counts. The chain recombines TRBV7-2 with TRBJ1-1, with D hard to call. The V gene's germline CDR1 is SGHTA and CDR2 FQGNSA. The CDR3 has 11 residues. V was cut by 3 bases and J by 11 bases, with 10 bases left in between. The CDR3 region has the DNA TGTGCCAGCAGCTTGAGAGGAGGTGCTTTCTTT. Residues: CASSLRGGAFF.

This clonotype was found a few times. V and J are TRBV20-1 and TRBJ2-7; TRBD2 matches at 7 bases. CDR3 length: 12 residues. V shed 3 bases and J 2 bases; nucleotides not matched to a gene: 1. CDR1 and CDR2 (germline): DFQATT, SNEGSKA (reference sequence). The CDR3 DNA reads as TGCAGTGCTAGGGGACTAACCTACGAGCAGTACTTC. The encoded protein is CSARGLTYEQYF.

This clonotype was recorded many times. The chain is built from TRBV28 and TRBJ2-5, with D tentatively TRBD1 or TRBD2 (5 bases each). Germline loops: CDR1 MDHEN, CDR2 SYDVKM. The CDR3 has 14 residues. Between the trimmed V and J ends, which lost 8 bases and 4 bases, there was a span of 17 bases. The CDR3 loop reads CASGTGRGGETQYF. In DNA, the CDR3 is TGTGCCAGCGGCACCGGACGGGGCGGAGAGACCCAGTACTTC.

This clonotype is deemed medium-sized. The V call is TRBV28, the J call TRBJ1-2, with 8 bases matching TRBD1. The trim removed 4 bases at V and 6 bases at J, leaving 7 bases unmatched. CDR1 is MDHEN, CDR2 SYDVKM, per germline. This CDR3 is built from 14 residues. The CDR3 DNA sequence: TGTGCCAGCAGTTCGCCCGGACAGGGTCATGGCTACACCTTC. It yields the protein CASSSPGQGHGYTF.

This clonotype was recorded at least ten times. The chain employs TRBV20-1 and TRBJ2-1; TRBD2 might be the D (5 bases). V was pared by 3 bases and J by 7 bases, with 19 bases between. The CDR3 consists of 15 residues. Per the germline V gene, CDR1 is DFQATT and CDR2 is SNEGSKA (reference sequence). The DNA for the CDR3 is TGCAGTGCTAGCGCTACTTGGGAGTCGGGGAATGAGCAGTTCTTC. This translates into CSASATWESGNEQFF.

The table lists this clonotype with a few counts. The genes are TRBV29-1 and TRBJ2-1; no reliable D call. The germline V and J ends were trimmed by 1 base and 8 bases, with 9 bases remaining between them. The CDR3 has 12 residues. Germline CDR1 SQVTM, CDR2 ANQGSEA. Written as DNA, the CDR3 is TGCAGCGTTGAAGGACTCCCCTATGAGCAGTTCTTC. This encodes CSVEGLPYEQFF.

The V gene is TRBV2, the J gene TRBJ1-5; D possibly corresponds to TRBD1 (6 bases). Trimming cost V 3 bases and J 6 bases, with 9 bases left between them. Germline lookup yields CDR1 SNHLY and CDR2 FYNNEI. This CDR3 is 13 amino acids long. The CDR3 protein is CASSDDRSQPQHF. In nucleotides, the CDR3 is TGTGCCAGCAGTGACGACAGGAGTCAGCCCCAGCATTTT.

Many counts were recorded for this clonotype. The chain joins TRBV7-2 to TRBJ1-2; TRBD1 might be the D (5 bases). Germline V gives CDR1 SGHTA, CDR2 FQGNSA. Deletions cut 3 bases from V and 9 bases from J, with 17 bases between. CDR3 length equals 14 residues. DNA for the CDR3: TGTGCCAGCAGCTTGGACACGTCGGGCGGACGCTACACCTTC. It yields the protein CASSLDTSGGRYTF.

This clonotype appeared many times. CDR3 sequence: CASSYSGTGVRETQYF. CDR3 DNA: TGTGCCAGCAGTTATTCGGGGACGGGGGTCCGGGAGACCCAGTACTTC. The chain uses TRBV6-1 and TRBJ2-5, with TRBD2 as a possible D gene (6 bases). CDR3 length equals 16 residues. Trimming shortened V by 5 bases and J by 5 bases, and 21 bases separated the two germline ends. Germline lookup yields CDR1 MNHNS and CDR2 SASEGT.

This clonotype has ten or more counts. The chain uses TRBV7-2 and TRBJ2-1, with unresolved D. V was pared by 5 bases and J by 9 bases, with 8 bases between. The CDR3 has 11 amino acids. Germline V CDR1 and CDR2: SGHTA, FQGNSA. CDR3 DNA: TGTGCCAGCAGCAATTTGCGTGAGCAGTTCTTC. Translated: CASSNLREQFF.

In this sample, this clonotype turned up many times. This chain connects TRBV10-3 to TRBJ2-2; D is perhaps TRBD1 (5 bases). This CDR3 is built from 16 residues. Germline V lookup: CDR1 ENHRY, CDR2 SYGVKD. V was cut by 2 bases and J by 1 base, with 11 bases left in between. The CDR3 region has the DNA TGTGCCATCAGTGAGCTAGGGGATGGGAACACCGGGGAGCTGTTTTTT. The encoded protein is CAISELGDGNTGELFF.

This clonotype has more than one count but fewer than ten. The chain carries TRBV19 and TRBJ2-3; the D is unclear. The CDR3 covers 14 residues. Germline CDR1 is LNHDA and CDR2 is SQIVND (reference sequence). The V end was cut by 2 bases, the J end by 8 bases, with 14 bases between. The CDR3 region has the DNA TGTGCCAGTAGTATAACCATCTCGTTGGGTACGCAGTATTTT. Residues: CASSITISLGTQYF.

This clonotype was counted many times. This chain joins TRBV12-3 or TRBV12-4 and TRBJ1-1; possibly TRBD1 for D (6 bases). This CDR3 has 14 residues. V lost 2 bases and J 4 bases, leaving 11 bases between the germline ends. CDR3 nucleotide sequence: TGTGCCAGCAGTTTACGGGGGGCTGGCACTGAAGCTTTCTTT. Translating it yields CASSLRGAGTEAFF.

This clonotype was recorded many times. The chain couples TRBV30 to TRBJ1-2; no reliable D call. Trimming shortened V by 5 bases and J by 8 bases, and 12 bases separated the two germline ends. The germline CDR1 and CDR2 sequences are GTSNPN and SVGIG (reference sequence). This CDR3 has 11 residues. The CDR3 nucleotides read TGTGCCTGGGTCATGAGTCGCGGCTACACCTTC. Translating gives CAWVMSRGYTF.

At least ten counts were recorded for this clonotype. The rearrangement uses TRBV9 and TRBJ1-3; D not resolved. The CDR3 covers 13 residues. Trimming pared 2 bases from V and 3 bases from J, leaving 6 bases between. Germline CDR1 SGDLS, CDR2 YYNGEE. The CDR3 DNA follows: TGTGCCAGCAGCGTTGCCGGTGGAAACACCATATATTTT. Amino acid sequence: CASSVAGGNTIYF. The variable domain in full, completed from reference TRBV9 and TRBJ1-3, reads DSGVTQTPKHLITATGQRVTLRCSPRSGDLSVYWYQQSLDQGLQFLIQYYNGEERAKGNILERFSAQQFPDLHSELNLSSLELGDSALYFCASSVAGGNTIYFGEGSWLTVV.